A single sample gave rise to the 26 T cell receptor beta chains below, sequenced in a study of blood T cell repertoires in COVID-19. Here immunoSEQ multiplex PCR was the method, and the copy in TCRdb shows in-frame clones only, minus some. The table includes approximately 160,000 clones, about 83% detected once. The sample consisted of PBMCs or T cells enriched from blood (not recorded which). The receptors shown here come from a woman aged 50 to 60 in a cohort exposed to, infected with or recovered from COVID-19 (not recorded which).

The V and J genes are TRBV24-1 and TRBJ2-3; 10 bases fit TRBD2. The J segment lost 4 bases and the V segment lost 4 bases, leaving 10 bases of the junction unmatched. From germline, CDR1 is KGHDR and CDR2 SFDVKD. The CDR3 totals 17 residues. The CDR3 loop reads CATSEGPGLAKADTQYF. CDR3 coding DNA: TGTGCCACCAGTGAGGGCCCGGGACTAGCGAAAGCAGATACGCAGTATTTT.

This clone was detected only a few times. J is TRBJ2-7 and V is TRBV5-1, with TRBD2 matching 10 bases. This CDR3 has 15 residues. Germline values: CDR1 SGHRS, CDR2 YFSETQ. V dropped 1 base and J dropped 2; count of bases not matched to a gene: 3. CDR3 residues: CASSLTGLAPYEQYF. CDR3 nucleotides: TGCGCCAGCAGCTTGACGGGACTAGCGCCCTACGAGCAGTACTTC.

The count of this clone is one. The chain is built from TRBV6-5 and TRBJ1-2; possibly TRBD1 for D (5 bases). Trimming shortened V by 7 bases and J by 8 bases, and 17 bases separated the two germline ends. The length of the CDR3 is 13 residues. Germline V gives CDR1 MNHEY, CDR2 SVGAGI. DNA of the CDR3: TGTGCCAGCACCGCGCCGGGGGGTCGGGGCTACACCTTC. Its translation: CASTAPGGRGYTF.

The chain has TRBV7-3 and TRBJ2-1, with TRBD2 as a possible D gene (5 bases). Germline CDR1 reads SGHTA; CDR2 reads FQGTGA. There are 15 residues in the CDR3. Trimming took 5 bases from V and 1 from J, leaving 12 bases between them. In DNA form, the CDR3 reads TGTGCCAGCAGCCCGGGGATAGCGTCCTACAATGAGCAGTTCTTC. The encoded protein is CASSPGIASYNEQFF.

In this sample, this clone turned up a few times. V usage is TRBV29-1 and J usage is TRBJ1-2; possible D gene TRBD1, 6 bases. Trimming shortened V by 1 base and J by 4 bases, and 10 bases separated the two germline ends. The length of the CDR3 is 13 residues. The germline gives CDR1 SQVTM, CDR2 ANQGSEA. CDR3 sequence reads: CSVEVQGAYGYTF. For the CDR3, the DNA is TGCAGCGTTGAAGTACAGGGCGCCTATGGCTACACCTTC.

The CDR3 is CASTPSGFLFSGNTIYF. In DNA form, the CDR3 reads TGCGCCAGCACCCCGAGCGGGTTCCTTTTCTCTGGAAACACCATATATTTT. The chain uses TRBV10-1 and TRBJ1-3; D uncertain. This CDR3 region has 17 residues. Germline-derived CDR1 and CDR2 are WNHNN and SYGVQD (reference sequence). Trimming left V 7 bases short and J 0 bases short, with 19 bases between.

This sequence joins TRBV7-9 and TRBJ2-1; D not certain. Germline V gene sequence: CDR1 SEHNR, CDR2 FQNEAQ (reference sequence). The CDR3 runs to 12 residues. V was cut by 1 base and J by 8 bases, with 6 bases left in between. Written as DNA, the CDR3 is TGTGCCAGCAGCTTAGAGCCCTATGAGCAGTTCTTC. This gives the protein CASSLEPYEQFF.

In nucleotides, the CDR3 is TGTGCCAGCAGAATTCGGGACAGGGGGCTCCAGGGGGGACAGCCCCAGCATTTT. Amino acid sequence: CASRIRDRGLQGGQPQHF. The chain is built from TRBV28 and TRBJ1-5, with 12 bases fitting TRBD1. The CDR3 totals 18 residues. V shed 6 bases, J shed 7 bases, and the junction held 16 bases outside the gene matches. Germline V gene lookup returns CDR1 MDHEN and CDR2 SYDVKM.

The chain employs TRBV7-6 and TRBJ1-3, with D perhaps TRBD1 (5 bases). The germline V gene has CDR1 SGHVS and CDR2 FNYEAQ. The CDR3 has 14 residues. Trimming removed 4 bases from V and 0 bases from J, with 7 bases in between. The CDR3 DNA reads TGTGCCAGCAGCTCGACAGTCTCTGGAAACACCATATATTTT. It encodes CASSSTVSGNTIYF.

This sequence joins TRBV18 and TRBJ2-3; 8 bases map to TRBD1. Germline V gene lookup returns CDR1 KGHSH and CDR2 LQKENI. Unmatched junction bases numbered 11, after V lost 5 bases and J lost 4 bases. The CDR3 sequence is 16 residues long. The CDR3 bases are TGTGCCAGCTCATCAGCGCAAACGACAGGGGCAGATACGCAGTATTTT. The encoded protein is CASSSAQTTGADTQYF.

This chain links TRBV29-1 with TRBJ2-3; possibly TRBD2 for D (6 bases). This CDR3 comprises 15 residues. Between the trimmed V and J ends, which lost 7 bases and 4 bases, there was a span of 21 bases. Germline V lookup: CDR1 SQVTM, CDR2 ANQGSEA. CDR3 sequence: CSAQMGGVGADTQYF. CDR3 DNA sequence: TGCAGCGCACAAATGGGGGGAGTCGGTGCAGATACGCAGTATTTT.

The chain uses TRBV28 and TRBJ2-7; the D gene is possibly TRBD2 (5 bases). Germline lookup yields CDR1 MDHEN and CDR2 SYDVKM. CDR3 length equals 13 residues. Deletions cut 6 bases from V and 7 bases from J, with 16 bases between. CDR3 amino acids: CASSPDRTGEQYF. Here the CDR3 DNA reads TGTGCCAGCAGCCCCGATCGGACTGGAGAGCAGTACTTC. Full variable domain (rest looked up from reference TRBV28 and TRBJ2-7): DVKVTQSSRYLVKRTGEKVFLECVQDMDHENMFWYRQDPGLGLRLIYFSYDVKMKEKGDIPEGYSVSREKKERFSLILESASTNQTSMYLCASSPDRTGEQYFGPGTRLTVT.

V gene TRBV5-4 combines with J gene TRBJ2-3; the match to TRBD2 covers 9 bases. Germline CDR1 SGHNT, CDR2 YYREEE (reference sequence). The CDR3 consists of 17 residues. V shed 4 bases and J 0 bases; nucleotides not matched to a gene: 9. CDR3 coding DNA: TGTGCCAGCAGCCGAGGCGGGCGGGGGGGAAGCACAGATACGCAGTATTTT. Translation gives CASSRGGRGGSTDTQYF.

The V and J genes are TRBV2 and TRBJ2-5; D not resolved. Germline CDR1 and CDR2: SNHLY and FYNNEI. The CDR3 consists of 13 residues. V was clipped by 5 bases and J by 3 bases, with 10 bases between them. Written as DNA, the CDR3 is TGTGCCAGCAGTTCCCTGACTGAAGAGACCCAGTACTTC. This gives the protein CASSSLTEETQYF.

V is TRBV5-4 and J is TRBJ2-5, with D possibly being TRBD1 (6 bases). Germline V gene lookup returns CDR1 SGHNT and CDR2 YYREEE (reference sequence). V was trimmed by 4 bases and J by 4 bases, leaving 17 bases between them. The CDR3 covers 15 residues. DNA of the CDR3: TGTGCCAGCAGCCGGGACACAGGGTTCGGAGAGACCCAGTACTTC. Translating gives CASSRDTGFGETQYF.

The chain employs TRBV27 and TRBJ2-1; 14 bases are a match to TRBD2. CDR1 and CDR2 (germline): MNHEY, SMNVEV (reference sequence). The CDR3 is made up of 16 amino acids. V gave up 5 bases and J gave up 15 bases; unmatched junction bases: 15. The CDR3 DNA is TGTGCCAGCAGTACTGCCGGGACTAGCGGGGGTTCCCGACGGTTCTTC. Translating it yields CASSTAGTSGGSRRFF.

The chain recombines TRBV7-2 with TRBJ1-1; D remains unclear. Looked up from germline, CDR1 is SGHTA and CDR2 is FQGNSA. Trimming removed 3 bases from V and 4 bases from J, with 6 bases in between. The length of the CDR3 is 12 residues. This chain's CDR3 is CASSFSSTEAFF. CDR3 in DNA: TGTGCCAGCAGCTTTAGTAGCACTGAAGCTTTCTTT.

The genes are TRBV19 and TRBJ1-2, with 7 nucleotides matching TRBD1. The germline CDR1 and CDR2 sequences are LNHDA and SQIVND (reference sequence). With V trimmed by 3 bases and J by 1 base, 8 bases remained unmatched. The CDR3 has 16 residues. The CDR3 region is CASSMGTGDHNYGYTF. The CDR3 DNA reads as TGTGCCAGTAGTATGGGTACAGGGGACCATAACTATGGCTACACCTTC.

J is TRBJ1-3 and V is TRBV7-3; the match to TRBD1 covers 8 bases. Germline-derived CDR1 and CDR2 are SGHTA and FQGTGA. V dropped 5 bases and J dropped 0; count of bases not matched to a gene: 6. The CDR3 is made up of 16 amino acids. The CDR3 DNA is TGTGCCAGCAGCCAGGACAGGGCCGACTCTGGAAACACCATATATTTT. It specifies CASSQDRADSGNTIYF.

This sequence joins TRBV4-2 and TRBJ2-2; maybe TRBD2 (5 bases). Germline V gene sequence: CDR1 LGHNA, CDR2 YNFKEQ. The CDR3 has 15 amino acids. Trimming took 4 bases from V and 5 from J, leaving 14 bases between them. CDR3 in amino acids: CASSPQEGGTGELFF. The CDR3 coding sequence is TGTGCCAGCAGCCCTCAGGAAGGAGGTACCGGGGAGCTGTTTTTT.

V is TRBV6-5 and J is TRBJ1-2; tentative D call: TRBD1 (6 bases). Germline V gene lookup returns CDR1 MNHEY and CDR2 SVGAGI. The CDR3 runs 14 residues. The V and J ends lost 5 bases and 3 bases respectively, with 13 bases between them. Here the CDR3 DNA reads TGTGCCAGCAGTCTCGGACAGACCGACTATGGCTACACCTTC. Amino acids: CASSLGQTDYGYTF.

About this clone: At one of its ends the junction is not consistent with the germline gene, which may arise from a read error. The chain has TRBV30 and TRBJ2-5, with a tentative D call TRBD1 (6 bases). Per the germline V gene, CDR1 is GTSNPN and CDR2 is SVGIG (reference sequence). This CDR3 is 13 amino acids long. CDR3 residues: CARRTRGKETQYF. The DNA of the CDR3 is TGTGCCCGGAGGACGAGGGGGAAAGAGACCCAGTACTTC.

The rearrangement links TRBV28 to TRBJ2-7; D is ambiguous. This CDR3 is built from 14 residues. Germline V gives CDR1 MDHEN, CDR2 SYDVKM. V gave up 3 bases and J gave up 3 bases, with 12 bases separating them. CDR3: CASSFDSTNYEQYF. DNA of the CDR3: TGTGCCAGCAGTTTTGATAGCACCAACTACGAGCAGTACTTC.

J is TRBJ2-1 and V is TRBV3-1 (or the pseudogene TRBV3-2), with 15 bases that match TRBD2. V dropped 5 bases and J dropped 10; count of bases not matched to a gene: 9. The V gene's germline CDR1 is LGHDT and CDR2 YNNKEL (reference sequence). The CDR3 consists of 16 residues. This CDR3 reads CASSMGLAGGKEEQFF. The CDR3 DNA reads as TGTGCCAGCAGCATGGGACTAGCGGGAGGAAAGGAAGAGCAGTTCTTC.

V gene TRBV4-2 combines with J gene TRBJ2-3; perhaps TRBD2 as D (6 bases). V dropped 0 bases and J dropped 5 bases, with 18 bases sitting between them. The CDR3 totals 17 residues. Germline V gene data show CDR1 as LGHNA and CDR2 as YNFKEQ. As DNA, the CDR3 is TGTGCCAGCAGCCAAGATTCGGGGCGGGACTTGAGAGATACGCAGTATTTT. This translates into CASSQDSGRDLRDTQYF.

This clone was recorded only once. V gene TRBV5-1 combines with J gene TRBJ2-7; 15 positions match TRBD2. CDR1 is SGHRS and CDR2 is YFSETQ in the germline V gene. This CDR3 has 17 residues. V gave up 4 bases and J gave up 0 bases; unmatched junction bases: 5. The CDR3 region has the DNA TGCGCCAGCAGCAATGGACTAGCGGGGGGGAACTCCTACGAGCAGTACTTC. Translating gives CASSNGLAGGNSYEQYF.